A single sample gave rise to the 4 T cell receptor beta chains below, sequenced in a study of blood T cell repertoires in COVID-19. Sequenced by immunoSEQ multiplex PCR; TCRdb stores in-frame clones only, minus some. The data hold 76,000 or so clones, with roughly 89% observed a single time. The sample taken for sequencing was peripheral blood. These TCRs come from a human donor in a cohort sampled during active COVID-19.

This chain joins TRBV6-5 and TRBJ1-2; 12 positions agree with TRBD1. V shed 8 bases, J shed 1 base, and the junction held 5 bases outside the gene matches. CDR3 size: 15 residues. Looked up from germline, CDR1 is MNHEY and CDR2 is SVGAGI. The CDR3 protein is CASQGTGGFNYGYTF. In DNA form, the CDR3 reads TGTGCCAGCCAAGGGACAGGGGGCTTTAACTATGGCTACACCTTC.

This chain uses TRBV18 with TRBJ1-3; maybe TRBD1 (6 bases). CDR1 is KGHSH, CDR2 LQKENI, per germline. The CDR3 has 13 amino acids. Trimming stripped 3 bases from V and 4 bases from J, with 7 bases between. The chain's CDR3 is CASSPGAGNTIYF. Here the CDR3 DNA reads TGTGCCAGCTCACCGGGGGCAGGAAACACCATATATTTT.

V gene TRBV5-4 combines with J gene TRBJ2-7, with D maybe TRBD2 (5 bases). The V gene lost 4 bases and the J gene lost 6 bases, with 20 bases spanning the gap. Germline V lookup: CDR1 SGHNT, CDR2 YYREEE (reference sequence). This CDR3 region has 15 residues. CDR3 bases: TGTGCCAGCAGCCCCTGGATAGACGGGGAACGCGAGCAGTACTTC. Its translation is CASSPWIDGEREQYF.

The chain couples TRBV7-9 to TRBJ2-3; a possible D gene is TRBD1 (6 bases). Deletions cut 1 base from V and 3 bases from J, with 8 bases between. This CDR3 region has 14 residues. Per germline, CDR1 SEHNR and CDR2 FQNEAQ (reference sequence). CDR3 nucleotides: TGTGCCAGCAGCTTAGGCAGGGGTACAGATACGCAGTATTTT. Encoded protein: CASSLGRGTDTQYF.